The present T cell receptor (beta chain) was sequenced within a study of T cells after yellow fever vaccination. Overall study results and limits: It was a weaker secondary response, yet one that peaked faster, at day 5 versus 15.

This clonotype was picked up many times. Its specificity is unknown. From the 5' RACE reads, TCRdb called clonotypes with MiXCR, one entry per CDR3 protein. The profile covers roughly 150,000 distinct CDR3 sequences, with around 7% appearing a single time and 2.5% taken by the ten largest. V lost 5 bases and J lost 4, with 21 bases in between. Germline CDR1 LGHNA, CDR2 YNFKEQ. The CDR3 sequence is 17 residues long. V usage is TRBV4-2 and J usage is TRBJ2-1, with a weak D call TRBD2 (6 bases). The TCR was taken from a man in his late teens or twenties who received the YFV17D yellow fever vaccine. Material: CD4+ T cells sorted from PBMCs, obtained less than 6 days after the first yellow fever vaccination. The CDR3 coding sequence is TGTGCCAGCAGCGACGAGTCTTGGCGGGGTAATTACAATGAGCAGTTCTTC. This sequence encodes CASSDESWRGNYNEQFF.